This T cell receptor beta chain derives from a study of CD8 T cells in Susac syndrome. Random-hexamer reverse transcription was applied to roughly 0.5 to 1 ug RNA. The method of amplification for TCR beta CDR3 was immunoSEQ multiplex PCR, covering 54 Vbeta and 13 Jbeta. TCRdb redid the calling of the immunoSEQ multiplex PCR reads with MiXCR, one entry per CDR3 protein. The repertoire holds 140,000 to 150,000 distinct CDR3 sequences, with 94% as singletons. The authors sequenced TCR beta from blood CD8+ and CD4+ T cells. Controls were drawn from healthy donors and were matched for age and sex. TEMRA cells underwent FACS enrichment and CD8+ and CD4+ T cells underwent negative isolation. This clonotype was recorded once. This TCR came from a human donor in good health. Input material: CD4+ T cells from PBMCs.

For the CDR3, the DNA is TGTGCCAGCAGTGAGCTCAGGACTATCGACAATGAGCAGTTCTTC. Translating it yields CASSELRTIDNEQFF. V is TRBV6-2 or TRBV6-3 and J is TRBJ2-1; a weak D match, TRBD2 (6 bases). Germline lookup yields CDR1 MNHEY and CDR2 SVGEGT. Trimming left V 5 bases short and J 5 bases short, with 16 bases between. The CDR3 consists of 15 residues.